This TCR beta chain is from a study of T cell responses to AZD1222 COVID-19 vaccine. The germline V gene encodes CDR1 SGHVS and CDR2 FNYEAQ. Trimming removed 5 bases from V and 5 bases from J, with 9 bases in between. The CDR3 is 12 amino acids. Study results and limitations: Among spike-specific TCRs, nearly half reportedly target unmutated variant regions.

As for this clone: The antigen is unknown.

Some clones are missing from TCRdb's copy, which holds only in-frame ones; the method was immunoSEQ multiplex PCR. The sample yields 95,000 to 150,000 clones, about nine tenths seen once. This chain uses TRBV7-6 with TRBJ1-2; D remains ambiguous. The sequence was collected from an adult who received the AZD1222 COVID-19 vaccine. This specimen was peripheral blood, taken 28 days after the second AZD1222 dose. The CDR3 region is CASSPDLYGYTF. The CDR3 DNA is TGTGCCAGCAGCCCCGACCTATATGGCTACACCTTC.